The clone carrying this T cell receptor (beta chain) has only one observation. The participants were between 18 and 89 years old and came from roughly 24 US areas. Participants' own reports of clinical history determined their cohort assignment. All recovered Cohort 3 donors got two negative PCRs, got clearance, or saw symptom resolution. Per the original data handling: Amplifying reference gene primers gave estimates of nucleated cell counts. Assay: immunoSEQ multiplex PCR; the TCRdb copy retains only in-frame clones and omits some. That table furnishes V, J and clone size, whereas the DNA furnished D and trimming. The sample includes roughly 300,000 clones, 86% of them seen just once. The CDR3 runs 17 residues. V lost 4 bases, J lost 6 bases, and 11 bases stayed unmatched. Germline lookup yields CDR1 SGHDN and CDR2 FVKESK. The data were taken from a study of blood T cell repertoires in COVID-19.

This clonotype was obtained from a woman aged 18-29 years who had recovered from COVID-19. V is TRBV14 and J is TRBJ2-1; the match to TRBD2 covers 11 bases. Sequenced: PBMCs or T cells enriched from blood (not recorded which). Here the CDR3 DNA reads TGTGCCAGCAGCCCTAAGCTCACTAGCGGGAGCCTCAATGAGCAGTTCTTC. Amino acids: CASSPKLTSGSLNEQFF.